This TCR beta chain was recorded in a study of T cell changes during pregnancy in multiple sclerosis. There are 15 residues in the CDR3. CDR1 and CDR2 (germline): MDHEN, SYDVKM. V lost 3 bases and J lost 5; bases outside the gene matches: 5. Sequencing was performed with immunoSEQ multiplex PCR; in TCRdb, only in-frame clones are kept and a portion is missing. The sample includes under 65,000 clones, approximately 92% of them seen just once. This material consisted of peripheral blood, taken in the second trimester of pregnancy. The V and J genes are TRBV28 and TRBJ2-2; 8 bases fit TRBD1. The clonotype originates from a female donor with multiple sclerosis, enrolled in a pregnancy study. In DNA, the CDR3 is TGTGCCAGCAGTTTCCACAGGGGGGTGACCGGGGAGCTGTTTTTT. Its translation is CASSFHRGVTGELFF.